The 25 T cell receptor beta chains listed next were all sequenced from one sample in a study of T cell changes during pregnancy in multiple sclerosis. Only in-frame clones appear in the TCRdb table, and some are missing; sequencing was by immunoSEQ multiplex PCR. This table holds around 40,000 clones, 91% found once. Specimen: CD4+ T cells from peripheral blood mononuclear cells, collected in the second trimester of pregnancy. The receptors derive from a female donor in good health, enrolled as a control in a pregnancy study.

V is TRBV10-3 and J is TRBJ1-5; TRBD1 agrees at 7 bases. The CDR3 loop spans 13 amino acids. Germline V CDR1 and CDR2: ENHRY, SYGVKD. Trimming at V came to 5 bases and at J to 5 bases, leaving 3 bases not matched to a gene. The DNA of the CDR3 is TGTGCCATCAGTACAGGGGATTATCAGCCCCAGCATTTT. The encoded protein is CAISTGDYQPQHF.

This chain uses TRBV19 with TRBJ1-5; D is possibly TRBD1 (5 bases). V was pared by 4 bases and J by 0 bases, with 10 bases between. Germline V CDR1 and CDR2: LNHDA, SQIVND (reference sequence). The CDR3 sequence is 15 residues long. Here the CDR3 DNA reads TGTGCCAGTAGTACGACAGCGTATAGCAATCAGCCCCAGCATTTT. Amino acids: CASSTTAYSNQPQHF.

Here the CDR3 DNA reads TGTGCCAGCTCACCACGGGACACGTATCAGCCCCAGCATTTT. This translates into CASSPRDTYQPQHF. V is TRBV18 and J is TRBJ1-5; D might be TRBD1 (6 bases). Germline V gene sequence: CDR1 KGHSH, CDR2 LQKENI. V was clipped by 1 base and J by 5 bases, with 9 bases between them. The CDR3 has 14 amino acids.

The J gene is TRBJ1-2, the V gene TRBV20-1; a possible D gene is TRBD1 (6 bases). Germline assignment: CDR1 DFQATT and CDR2 SNEGSKA (reference sequence). V gave up 6 bases and J gave up 9 bases, with 11 bases separating them. The CDR3 consists of 10 residues. The CDR3 sequence: CSANRDSYTF. For the CDR3, the DNA is TGCAGTGCCAACAGGGATAGCTACACCTTC.

This clone was found once. V is TRBV5-1 and J is TRBJ1-1; 11 bases are a match to TRBD1. After removal of 4 bases from V and 2 bases from J, the junction contained 4 bases not matched to a gene. This CDR3 spans 15 amino acids. From germline, CDR1 is SGHRS and CDR2 YFSETQ. CDR3 sequence: CASSTRTGGNTEAFF. The CDR3 nucleotides are TGCGCCAGCAGCACCAGGACAGGGGGCAACACTGAAGCTTTCTTT.

The chain is built from TRBV4-3 and TRBJ2-4; TRBD2 matches at 13 bases. V shed 1 base, J shed 1 base, and the junction held 4 bases outside the gene matches. This CDR3 is built from 18 residues. CDR1 and CDR2 from the germline V gene are LGHNA and YSLEER. The CDR3: CASSQGLAGGKAKNIQYF. DNA for the CDR3: TGCGCCAGCAGCCAAGGACTAGCGGGAGGTAAGGCCAAAAACATTCAGTACTTC.

The CDR3 protein is CASRDREAAFF. DNA of the CDR3: TGTGCCAGCAGAGACAGGGAGGCAGCTTTCTTT. The rearrangement joins TRBV28 to TRBJ1-1; TRBD1 matches 7 bases. The CDR3 is 11 amino acids. V gave up 6 bases and J gave up 10 bases; unmatched junction bases: 5. Germline CDR1 and CDR2: MDHEN and SYDVKM.

V gene TRBV6-6 combines with J gene TRBJ2-2, with 7 nucleotides matching TRBD1. The J segment lost 1 base and the V segment lost 10 bases, leaving 6 bases of the junction unmatched. Germline V CDR1 and CDR2: MNHNY, SVGAGI (reference sequence). CDR3 length equals 14 residues. The CDR3 DNA is TGTGCCACCCTGACAGGGATGAACACCGGGGAGCTGTTTTTT. Its translation: CATLTGMNTGELFF.

This clone has only one observation. The genes are TRBV4-2 and TRBJ2-5; TRBD2 matches at 12 bases. Germline V lookup: CDR1 LGHNA, CDR2 YNFKEQ. With V trimmed by 2 bases and J by 1 base, 8 bases remained unmatched. This CDR3 is 18 amino acids long. In DNA, the CDR3 is TGTGCCAGCAGCCAACGCACTCTAGCGGGAGGGCCCCAAGAGACCCAGTACTTC. Protein sequence: CASSQRTLAGGPQETQYF.

This rearrangement joins TRBV5-1 to TRBJ2-7, with a possible D match to TRBD1 (6 bases). The CDR3 is 14 residues long. Trimming left V 4 bases short and J 5 bases short, with 16 bases between. Germline values: CDR1 SGHRS, CDR2 YFSETQ. For the CDR3, the DNA is TGCGCCAGCAGCGTACAGGGCTCTTTCCACGAGCAGTACTTC. This codes for CASSVQGSFHEQYF.

The chain combines TRBV29-1 with TRBJ2-5; 7 nucleotides align to TRBD1. After removal of 7 bases from V and 3 bases from J, the junction contained 5 bases not matched to a gene. The germline gives CDR1 SQVTM, CDR2 ANQGSEA. The CDR3 has 12 amino acids. The chain's CDR3 is CSAAGTEETQYF. The CDR3 DNA reads as TGCAGCGCCGCCGGGACAGAAGAGACCCAGTACTTC.

The CDR3 sequence: CASSSPRTGWEQYF. In DNA form, the CDR3 reads TGTGCCAGCAGTTCCCCGCGGACAGGGTGGGAGCAGTACTTC. V gene TRBV28 combines with J gene TRBJ2-7; 8 bases line up with TRBD1. J lost 7 bases, V lost 4 bases, and 9 bases had no gene match. This CDR3 region has 14 residues. Germline assignment: CDR1 MDHEN and CDR2 SYDVKM. The variable domain in full, completed from reference TRBV28 and TRBJ2-7, reads DVKVTQSSRYLVKRTGEKVFLECVQDMDHENMFWYRQDPGLGLRLIYFSYDVKMKEKGDIPEGYSVSREKKERFSLILESASTNQTSMYLCASSSPRTGWEQYFGPGTRLTVT.

This clone was seen more than once but under ten times. This rearrangement joins TRBV5-1 to TRBJ1-3; D is ambiguous. With 2 bases removed from V and 3 bases from J, the gap between germline ends came to 3 bases. The CDR3 totals 12 residues. Germline loops: CDR1 SGHRS, CDR2 YFSETQ. In DNA, the CDR3 is TGCGCCAGCAGCTTACTTGGAAACACCATATATTTT. Its translation is CASSLLGNTIYF.

The chain links TRBV2 to TRBJ1-2, with D possibly being TRBD1 (5 bases). Trimming took off 7 bases at V and 8 bases at J, with 20 bases between the two ends. Germline V CDR1 and CDR2: SNHLY, FYNNEI. This CDR3 has 14 residues. DNA for the CDR3: TGTGCCAGCACTCAGGACAACCCCTACGTGGGCTACACCTTC. This codes for CASTQDNPYVGYTF.

This clone was seen a few times. The V and J genes are TRBV2 and TRBJ2-5; no clear D. This CDR3 comprises 11 residues. V was trimmed by 6 bases and J by 5 bases, leaving 7 bases between them. Germline V gene data show CDR1 as SNHLY and CDR2 as FYNNEI. CDR3 protein: CASRIGETQYF. The CDR3 DNA is TGTGCCAGCAGGATCGGGGAGACCCAGTACTTC.

This chain joins TRBV29-1 and TRBJ2-1, with 8 bases that match TRBD2. Trimming took 6 bases from V and 1 from J; bases not matched to a gene: 8. The CDR3 is 15 amino acids. Germline values: CDR1 SQVTM, CDR2 ANQGSEA. CDR3 amino acids: CSVVGRGRSYNEQFF. In DNA form, the CDR3 reads TGCAGCGTCGTCGGGAGGGGACGATCCTACAATGAGCAGTTCTTC.

This clone was seen a single time. The V gene is TRBV7-8, the J gene TRBJ2-2; 10 positions agree with TRBD2. This CDR3 contains 15 residues. V trimming: 11 bases; J trimming: 3 bases; junction bases outside the gene matches: 9. The germline CDR1 and CDR2 sequences are SGHVS and FQNEAQ. CDR3 DNA sequence: TGTGCCTCAGCGGGGGGGGGTCGGGACACCGGGGAGCTGTTTTTT. Protein: CASAGGGRDTGELFF.

This CDR3 reads CASSFQEGYEQYF. The CDR3 region has the DNA TGTGCCAGCAGTTTCCAGGAGGGGTACGAGCAGTACTTC. The chain couples TRBV27 to TRBJ2-7, with D possibly being TRBD2 (6 bases). The germline V gene has CDR1 MNHEY and CDR2 SMNVEV (reference sequence). Between the trimmed V and J ends, which lost 3 bases and 4 bases, there was a span of 10 bases. The CDR3 loop spans 13 amino acids.

The chain joins TRBV5-4 to TRBJ2-7; TRBD1 is a possible D gene (5 bases). V was cut by 2 bases and J by 4 bases, with 13 bases left in between. CDR1 and CDR2 (germline): SGHNT, YYREEE (reference sequence). The CDR3 is 14 amino acids. The CDR3 region is CASSLEGARYEQYF. The CDR3 nucleotides are TGTGCCAGCAGCTTAGAAGGGGCAAGGTACGAGCAGTACTTC.

This clone was counted a few times. This sequence joins TRBV6-1 and TRBJ1-5; D is perhaps TRBD1 (6 bases). With 5 bases removed from V and 2 bases from J, the gap between germline ends came to 7 bases. From germline, CDR1 is MNHNS and CDR2 SASEGT. The CDR3 runs to 13 residues. CDR3 region: CASSRQGNQPQHF. The CDR3 bases are TGTGCCAGCAGTAGACAGGGCAATCAGCCCCAGCATTTT.

V and J are TRBV28 and TRBJ2-1; 11 positions agree with TRBD2. The V gene end was trimmed by 5 bases and the J gene end by 9 bases; junction bases not matched to a gene: 9. This CDR3 contains 15 residues. Germline V gene data show CDR1 as MDHEN and CDR2 as SYDVKM. The DNA of the CDR3 is TGTGCCAGCAGTGTACATAGCGGGGGGGTCCCTGAGCAGTTCTTC. Its translation: CASSVHSGGVPEQFF.

The chain is built from TRBV5-4 and TRBJ2-7; possibly TRBD1 for D (5 bases). In germline, CDR1 is SGHNT, CDR2 YYREEE (reference sequence). V dropped 0 bases and J dropped 2 bases, with 15 bases sitting between them. This CDR3 has 16 amino acids. The CDR3 loop reads CASSLAQGYPTYEQYF. The CDR3 bases are TGTGCCAGCAGCTTGGCCCAGGGATACCCCACCTACGAGCAGTACTTC.

The V and J genes are TRBV27 and TRBJ1-6, with D possibly being TRBD1 (6 bases). Trimming cost V 0 bases and J 7 bases, with 10 bases left between them. Germline assignment: CDR1 MNHEY and CDR2 SMNVEV (reference sequence). The CDR3 has 15 residues. This CDR3 reads CASSLSKQGNSPLHF. The CDR3 coding sequence is TGTGCCAGCAGTTTATCGAAACAGGGAAATTCACCCCTCCACTTT.

This chain joins TRBV15 and TRBJ1-3; D not certain. CDR1 and CDR2 (germline): LNHNV, YYDKDF (reference sequence). The CDR3 has 16 amino acids. V lost 1 base to trimming and J lost 3 bases, with 13 bases between them. The DNA of the CDR3 is TGTGCCACCAGCAGAGTCCTCGGGGTTGTTGGAAACACCATATATTTT. Amino acid sequence: CATSRVLGVVGNTIYF.

V is TRBV13 and J is TRBJ2-3, with D tentatively TRBD2 (6 bases). The CDR3 contains 15 residues. Germline values: CDR1 PRHDT, CDR2 FYEKMQ (reference sequence). The V end was cut by 5 bases, the J end by 2 bases, with 14 bases between. The CDR3 loop is CASSQELAPTDTQYF. The CDR3 coding sequence is TGTGCCAGCAGCCAAGAACTAGCTCCCACAGATACGCAGTATTTT. Using reference TRBV13 and TRBJ2-3 for the parts outside the CDR3, the full variable domain is AAGVIQSPRHLIKEKRETATLKCYPIPRHDTVYWYQQGPGQDPQFLISFYEKMQSDKGSIPDRFSAQQFSDYHSELNMSSLELGDSALYFCASSQELAPTDTQYFGPGTRLTVL.